Listed below are T cell receptor beta chains from one sample, sequenced in a study of T cell repertoires in cytomegalovirus infection. MiXCR, applied by TCRdb to the reads, yields one record per CDR3 protein. Of a few hundred thousand distinct CDR3 sequences listed, about an eighth were seen once; the top ten hold around 8.7%. Sequenced sample: PBMCs. Every receptor here comes from a human donor in good health (CMV status not recorded). Some clones in this sample may be carry-over from other donors' samples. CDR3s include the opening cysteine and the closing phenylalanine or tryptophan. The D gene is left open where the match is weak. Only part of the rows carry a size: once, few, many, or a class if the clone is expanded.

many	TRBD2	TRBJ2-1	TRBV6-1	TGTGCCAGTATGGGAGGGCGGGATGAGCAGTTCTTC	CASMGGRDEQFF
NA	NA	TRBJ2-7	TRBV5-1	TGCGCCAGCAGCGCTACCGGGCCGACTGGATACGAGCAGTACTTC	CASSATGPTGYEQYF
many	NA	TRBJ2-5	TRBV5-5	TGTGCCAGCAGCCCGGAGGCATCCCAAGAGACCCAGTACTTC	CASSPEASQETQYF
NA	NA	TRBJ2-7	TRBV5-5	TGTGCCAGCAGCTTGGCCCCAGGTCTGTTCTACGAGCAGTACTTC	CASSLAPGLFYEQYF
NA	TRBD2	TRBJ2-1	TRBV4-1	TGCGCCAGCAGCCAAGACGGATTTGGACTAGCGGGAAGGAGCTCCTACAATGAGCAGTTCTTC	CASSQDGFGLAGRSSYNEQFF
many	TRBD1	TRBJ2-5	TRBV6-2/TRBV6-3	TGTGCCAGCAGACTCGGACAGGGGCAAGTCAAAGAGACCCAGTACTTC	CASRLGQGQVKETQYF
NA	NA	TRBJ2-7	TRBV4-3	TGCGCCAGCAGCCAAGATGAAGTGTTCTACGAGCAGTACTTC	CASSQDEVFYEQYF
many	NA	TRBJ2-1	TRBV7-3	TGTGCCAGCAGCTTAGGTAGCAATATAGGGGATGAGCAGTTCTTC	CASSLGSNIGDEQFF
few	NA	TRBJ1-4	TRBV28	TGTGCCAGCAGTTTCAAGGGAGCGGGGCGTGAAAAACTGTTTTTT	CASSFKGAGREKLFF
few	NA	TRBJ2-7	TRBV19	TGTGCCAGTAGTGCGACGGGGGACAGCTACGAGCAGTACTTC	CASSATGDSYEQYF